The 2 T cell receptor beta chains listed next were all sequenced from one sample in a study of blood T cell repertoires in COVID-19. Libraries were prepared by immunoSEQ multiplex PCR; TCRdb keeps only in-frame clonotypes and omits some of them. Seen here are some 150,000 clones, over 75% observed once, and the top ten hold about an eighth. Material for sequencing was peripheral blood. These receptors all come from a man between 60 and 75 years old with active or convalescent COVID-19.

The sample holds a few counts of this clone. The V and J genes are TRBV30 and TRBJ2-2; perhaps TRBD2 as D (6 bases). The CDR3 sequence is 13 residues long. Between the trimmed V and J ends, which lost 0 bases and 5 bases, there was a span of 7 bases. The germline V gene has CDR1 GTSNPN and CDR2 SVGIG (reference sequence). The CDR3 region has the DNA TGTGCCTGGAGTGTGGGGGGTACCGGGGAGCTGTTTTTT. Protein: CAWSVGGTGELFF.

In nucleotides, the CDR3 is TGTGCCAGCAGCGTAGCGGGGTTGAGCAATCAGCCCCAGCATTTT. It yields the protein CASSVAGLSNQPQHF. J is TRBJ1-5 and V is TRBV9, with D uncertain. The CDR3 sequence is 15 residues long. Germline V gives CDR1 SGDLS, CDR2 YYNGEE. V gave up 0 bases and J gave up 1 base, with 8 bases separating them.